The 14 T cell receptor beta chains below all came from one sample that was sequenced in a study of cytomegalovirus exposure and HLA in healthy donors. The PCR contained 60 Vbeta and 13 Jbeta primers. Assay used: immunoSEQ multiplex PCR; TCRdb lists only in-frame clones, some missing. The sample has about 120,000 clones; 74% are singletons. Sequencing input: PBMCs. These receptors were taken from a male donor in good health and CMV-seronegative.

For the CDR3, the DNA is TGTGCCAGCAGCCCGGCGGGGGGGAAAAACAATGAGCAGTTCTTC. Translated, it gives CASSPAGGKNNEQFF. V gene TRBV5-5 combines with J gene TRBJ2-1; 9 nucleotides match TRBD2. From germline, CDR1 is SGHKS and CDR2 YYEKEE (reference sequence). The CDR3 is 15 residues long. With V trimmed by 4 bases and J by 5 bases, 7 bases remained unmatched.

This sequence joins TRBV7-3 and TRBJ1-1; weak D call: TRBD1 (6 bases). Germline CDR1 and CDR2: SGHTA and FQGTGA. CDR3 length equals 16 residues. The V end was cut by 2 bases, the J end by 1 base, with 14 bases between. The CDR3 DNA reads as TGTGCCAGCAGCTTACGCGGGGGGCTGGGGAACACTGAAGCTTTCTTT. Amino acids: CASSLRGGLGNTEAFF. Variable domain in full (rest from reference TRBV7-3 and TRBJ1-1): GAGVSQTPSNKVTEKGKYVELRCDPISGHTALYWYRQSLGQGPEFLIYFQGTGAADDSGLPNDRFFAVRPEGSVSTLKIQRTERGDSAVYLCASSLRGGLGNTEAFFGQGTRLTVV.

V is TRBV7-3 and J is TRBJ2-1; 8 bases align to TRBD1. This CDR3 spans 15 amino acids. V lost 6 bases and J lost 0; bases outside the gene matches: 4. The germline gives CDR1 SGHTA, CDR2 FQGTGA. DNA for the CDR3: TGTGCCAGCAGGCCCGGGACAGGCTCCTACAATGAGCAGTTCTTC. Translation gives CASRPGTGSYNEQFF.

The CDR3 reads CASSAGPYNSPLHF. In DNA, the CDR3 is TGTGCCAGCAGCGCGGGACCCTATAATTCACCCCTCCACTTT. The rearrangement uses TRBV28 and TRBJ1-6, with D perhaps matching TRBD1 (5 bases). This CDR3 has 14 amino acids. Germline assignment: CDR1 MDHEN and CDR2 SYDVKM. V lost 6 bases and J 2 bases, leaving 8 bases between the germline ends.

The chain has TRBV9 and TRBJ2-5; 8 bases are shared with TRBD2. V gave up 3 bases and J gave up 1 base; unmatched junction bases: 5. Looked up from germline, CDR1 is SGDLS and CDR2 is YYNGEE. This CDR3 spans 15 amino acids. CDR3 nucleotide sequence: TGTGCCAGCAGCGCTTTCGGACTAGCCCAAGAGACCCAGTACTTC. Its protein is CASSAFGLAQETQYF. The complete variable domain, with remaining parts taken from reference TRBV9 and TRBJ2-5, reads DSGVTQTPKHLITATGQRVTLRCSPRSGDLSVYWYQQSLDQGLQFLIQYYNGEERAKGNILERFSAQQFPDLHSELNLSSLELGDSALYFCASSAFGLAQETQYFGPGTRLLVL.

V and J are TRBV28 and TRBJ2-7, with D maybe TRBD1 (5 bases). The CDR3 has 14 amino acids. In germline, CDR1 is MDHEN, CDR2 SYDVKM. Trimming cost V 5 bases and J 2 bases, with 13 bases left between them. The CDR3 nucleotides read TGTGCCAGCAGTCCATTAGGGGAAACCTACGAGCAGTACTTC. Translated: CASSPLGETYEQYF.

This clone was observed a handful of times. The V gene is TRBV5-1, the J gene TRBJ1-4; D is unresolved. Trimming took off 0 bases at V and 9 bases at J, with 12 bases between the two ends. The CDR3 extends over 14 amino acids. Per germline, CDR1 SGHRS and CDR2 YFSETQ. CDR3 sequence (DNA): TGCGCCAGCAGCTTGGTTCCGGAGGAGAAAAAACTGTTTTTT. Translation: CASSLVPEEKKLFF. Supplemented by reference TRBV5-1 and TRBJ1-4, the full variable domain reads KAGVTQTPRYLIKTRGQQVTLSCSPISGHRSVSWYQQTPGQGLQFLFEYFSETQRNKGNFPGRFSGRQFSNSRSEMNVSTLELGDSALYLCASSLVPEEKKLFFGSGTQLSVL.

The chain employs TRBV5-4 and TRBJ2-5; D may be TRBD2 (5 bases). Germline V gene lookup returns CDR1 SGHNT and CDR2 YYREEE (reference sequence). CDR3 length: 14 amino acids. Deletions cut 4 bases from V and 1 base from J, with 11 bases between. The CDR3 DNA reads as TGTGCCAGCAGCATAAAAAGCGGCCAAGAGACCCAGTACTTC. Its translation is CASSIKSGQETQYF.

V gene TRBV4-2 combines with J gene TRBJ1-2, with D maybe TRBD1 (5 bases). Trimming took off 2 bases at V and 6 bases at J, with 10 bases between the two ends. The germline V gene encodes CDR1 LGHNA and CDR2 YNFKEQ. The CDR3 contains 13 residues. Written as DNA, the CDR3 is TGTGCCAGCAGCCAAAGGGGTCGTGATGGCTACACCTTC. This encodes CASSQRGRDGYTF.

Only a few counts were recorded for this clone. This sequence joins TRBV10-3 and TRBJ1-4; TRBD1 might be the D (5 bases). Trimming took 5 bases from V and 0 from J, leaving 10 bases between them. CDR3 length: 15 residues. CDR1 ENHRY and CDR2 SYGVKD come from the germline V gene. In DNA, the CDR3 is TGTGCCATCAGTCCCGGACAAGCAACTAATGAAAAACTGTTTTTT. Translating gives CAISPGQATNEKLFF.

Here the CDR3 DNA reads TGTGCCAGCAGCCCGTCACTAGCCCAGGAGACCCAGTACTTC. Translated: CASSPSLAQETQYF. The chain recombines TRBV5-4 with TRBJ2-5, with a possible D match to TRBD2 (6 bases). CDR1 SGHNT and CDR2 YYREEE come from the germline V gene (reference sequence). V lost 4 bases, J lost 5 bases, and 15 bases lay in between. This CDR3 contains 14 residues. The full variable domain, with the rest looked up from reference TRBV5-4 and TRBJ2-5, is ETGVTQSPTHLIKTRGQQVTLRCSSQSGHNTVSWYQQALGQGPQFIFQYYREEENGRGNFPPRFSGLQFPNYSSELNVNALELDDSALYLCASSPSLAQETQYFGPGTRLLVL.

The chain is built from TRBV14 and TRBJ1-1; D gene unclear. The CDR3 is 15 residues long. Trimming left V 1 base short and J 0 bases short, with 9 bases between. CDR1 is SGHDN, CDR2 FVKESK, per germline. The CDR3, as DNA: TGTGCCAGCAGCCAAGTTGAGATAATGAACACTGAAGCTTTCTTT. Its translation: CASSQVEIMNTEAFF. Full variable domain (remainder filled in from reference TRBV14 and TRBJ1-1): EAGVTQFPSHSVIEKGQTVTLRCDPISGHDNLYWYRRVMGKEIKFLLHFVKESKQDESGMPNNRFLAERTGGTYSTLKVQPAELEDSGVYFCASSQVEIMNTEAFFGQGTRLTVV.

V usage is TRBV12-2 and J usage is TRBJ2-2; the table's D call TRBD2 went unverified against the DNA. TRBV12-2 represents a pseudogene. The CDR3 is 15 amino acids. As DNA, the CDR3 is TGTGCAAGTCGCTTAAGACTAGCCGCGTTCGGGGAGCTGTTTTTT. It specifies CASRLRLAAFGELFF.

This chain links TRBV2 with TRBJ2-7; the D gene is possibly TRBD2 (5 bases). The germline V gene has CDR1 SNHLY and CDR2 FYNNEI. The V end was cut by 3 bases, the J end by 0 bases, with 9 bases between. CDR3 length: 14 residues. CDR3 nucleotide sequence: TGTGCCAGCAGTGATGGCGGGTTCTCCTACGAGCAGTACTTC. As protein: CASSDGGFSYEQYF.